One sample yielded the 28 T cell receptor beta chains listed below, sequenced in a study of molecular identifiers for immune sequencing clone quantification. One entry per CDR3 protein results from TCRdb running MiXCR on the PCR reads. The sample yields some 680,000 distinct CDR3 sequences, about 25% seen once. The specimen was naive CD8+ T cells from blood, with Jurkat cell RNA spiked in. Subset: FACS-sorted CD8+CD4-CCR7+CD45RA+ naive T cells. The source is a human donor in good health. Some libraries in this study had Jurkat cell RNA spiked in.

V gene TRBV4-1 combines with J gene TRBJ2-4, with TRBD2 identical over 9 bases. The CDR3 is 17 residues long. With V trimmed by 1 base and J by 0 bases, 4 bases remained unmatched. In germline, CDR1 is MGHRA, CDR2 YSYEKL. The CDR3 region has the DNA TGCGCCAGCAGCCAAGGACTAGCGGCGATAGCCAAAAACATTCAGTACTTC. Its protein product is CASSQGLAAIAKNIQYF.

This clonotype showed up many times. This chain uses TRBV11-2 with TRBJ2-5; D might be TRBD1 (6 bases). The ends were cut back, 5 bases at V and 1 base at J, with 23 bases in the middle. Looked up from germline, CDR1 is SGHAT and CDR2 is FQNNGV. The CDR3 length is 18 residues. This chain's CDR3 is CASSRPKFGQHPQETQYF. As DNA, the CDR3 is TGTGCCAGCAGCCGCCCCAAATTTGGACAGCACCCCCAAGAGACCCAGTACTTC.

This clonotype was counted ten times or more. CDR3 nucleotides: TGTGCCAGCAGCCACTATAAACAGGGGGTTCGGTATGAGCAGTTCTTC. Protein sequence: CASSHYKQGVRYEQFF. V is TRBV13 and J is TRBJ2-1, with 8 bases lining up with TRBD1. J gave up 8 bases and V 5 bases, and 14 bases lay outside the gene matches. The V gene's germline CDR1 is PRHDT and CDR2 FYEKMQ (reference sequence). CDR3 length equals 16 residues.

This clonotype was picked up a small number of times. In DNA, the CDR3 is TGTGCCAGCAGCTTAGCCATTGCGGGAGGGCCTGGGCAGTATTTT. The encoded protein is CASSLAIAGGPGQYF. This chain uses TRBV11-2 with TRBJ2-3; 9 bases agree with TRBD2. With 1 base clipped from V and 11 bases from J, the junction kept 10 bases outside the gene matches. The CDR3 loop spans 15 amino acids. Per germline, CDR1 SGHAT and CDR2 FQNNGV.

This clonotype has at least ten counts. The chain is built from TRBV7-3 and TRBJ1-1; 7 positions match TRBD1. In germline, CDR1 is SGHTA, CDR2 FQGTGA. The CDR3 runs 14 residues. V shed 5 bases, J shed 3 bases, and the junction held 6 bases outside the gene matches. The CDR3 region is CASSSPRGHTEAFF. The CDR3 DNA sequence: TGTGCCAGCAGCAGTCCGAGGGGGCACACTGAAGCTTTCTTT.

This clonotype came up once. The rearrangement joins TRBV11-2 to TRBJ2-7; weak D call: TRBD1 (6 bases). Germline CDR1 and CDR2: SGHAT and FQNNGV. V lost 4 bases and J 6 bases, leaving 16 bases between the germline ends. There are 14 residues in the CDR3. CDR3 DNA: TGTGCCAGCAGCTCGCAAGGGGCAGGGGTCGAGCAGTACTTC. It encodes CASSSQGAGVEQYF. Filled out from reference TRBV11-2 and TRBJ2-7, the complete variable domain reads EAGVAQSPRYKIIEKRQSVAFWCNPISGHATLYWYQQILGQGPKLLIQFQNNGVVDDSQLPKDRFSAERLKGVDSTLKIQPAKLEDSAVYLCASSSQGAGVEQYFGPGTRLTVT.

The table lists this clonotype with a few counts. The genes are TRBV6-1 and TRBJ2-3, with 9 positions matching TRBD2. V dropped 8 bases and J dropped 4; count of bases not matched to a gene: 13. Germline lookup yields CDR1 MNHNS and CDR2 SASEGT. The CDR3 has 16 residues. CDR3 nucleotides: TGTGCCAGCCCCCTTTTTGCTAGCGGGGCCCCAGATACGCAGTATTTT. This translates into CASPLFASGAPDTQYF.

This clonotype was detected ten times or more. It is unclear where the CDR3 begins or ends on the DNA, so no DNA is shown, and the CDR3 is as TCRdb lists it. The CDR3: CASSPHRVTFGELFF. The chain links TRBV5-1 to TRBJ2-2; the D call of TRBD1 is as the table states it, not checked on the DNA. Germline CDR1 is SGHRS and CDR2 is YFSETQ. The CDR3 contains 15 residues when both ends are counted.

In its sample, this clonotype was seen a few times. This chain connects TRBV12-3 or TRBV12-4 to TRBJ2-7; TRBD1 aligns across 7 bases. J was trimmed by 3 bases and V by 0 bases; bases with no gene match: 8. The length of the CDR3 is 16 residues. The CDR3 is CASSLASGTAFYEQYF. CDR3 sequence (DNA): TGTGCCAGCAGTTTAGCCTCCGGGACAGCCTTCTACGAGCAGTACTTC.

This clonotype showed up just a few times. V usage is TRBV29-1 and J usage is TRBJ1-2, with D unresolved. Germline loops: CDR1 SQVTM, CDR2 ANQGSEA. V dropped 7 bases and J dropped 5 bases, with 14 bases sitting between them. The CDR3 spans 12 residues. DNA for the CDR3: TGCAGCGCCATGAGTAAGTCTTATGGCTACACCTTC. Protein product: CSAMSKSYGYTF. The complete variable domain, with remaining parts taken from reference TRBV29-1 and TRBJ1-2, reads SAVISQKPSRDICQRGTSLTIQCQVDSQVTMMFWYRQQPGQSLTLIATANQGSEATYESGFVIDKFPISRPNLTFSTLTVSNMSPEDSSIYLCSAMSKSYGYTFGSGTRLTVV.

For this clonotype: Since a much larger clone is just one base distant, this may be a read error. The V and J genes are TRBV20-1 and TRBJ2-7; no definite D call. From germline, CDR1 is DFQATT and CDR2 SNEGSKA (reference sequence). V lost 0 bases and J lost 3, with 15 bases in between. The CDR3 extends over 15 amino acids. The CDR3 is CSARDRKGYDYEQYF. Here the CDR3 DNA reads TGCAGTGCTAGAGATCGCAAGGGTTACGACTACGAGCAGTACTTC.

In this sample, this clonotype turned up a few times. The chain recombines TRBV27 with TRBJ2-7; D perhaps matches TRBD2 (5 bases). Germline V lookup: CDR1 MNHEY, CDR2 SMNVEV (reference sequence). The CDR3 is 15 amino acids. V dropped 6 bases and J dropped 0 bases, with 15 bases sitting between them. The CDR3 spells CASSKPGITSYEQYF. The CDR3 bases are TGTGCCAGCAGCAAACCCGGGATTACCTCCTACGAGCAGTACTTC.

This clonotype occurred a few times. CDR3 nucleotides: TGTGCCTGGAGTGATAGGGGTTTCGGAAACACCATATATTTT. Encoded protein: CAWSDRGFGNTIYF. The J gene is TRBJ1-3, the V gene TRBV30; D is possibly TRBD1 (5 bases). Germline CDR1 GTSNPN, CDR2 SVGIG (reference sequence). This CDR3 spans 14 amino acids. V was pared by 1 base and J by 4 bases, with 11 bases between.

This clonotype has just a few counts. The chain joins TRBV20-1 to TRBJ2-7, with TRBD2 matching over 11 bases. This CDR3 comprises 19 residues. V gave up 0 bases and J gave up 3 bases; unmatched junction bases: 16. CDR1 is DFQATT and CDR2 is SNEGSKA in the germline V gene (reference sequence). CDR3 amino acids: CSARDGPTSGTIIHYEQYF. CDR3 in DNA: TGCAGTGCTAGAGATGGCCCGACTAGCGGGACGATAATACACTACGAGCAGTACTTC.

The chain carries TRBV20-1 and TRBJ2-2, with D tentatively TRBD2 (6 bases). Germline CDR1 DFQATT, CDR2 SNEGSKA (reference sequence). The CDR3 totals 15 residues. Trimming took 0 bases from V and 2 from J, leaving 10 bases between them. This CDR3 is CSARDGAGNTGELFF. The CDR3 DNA follows: TGCAGTGCTAGAGATGGGGCGGGAAACACCGGGGAGCTGTTTTTT.

J is TRBJ2-7 and V is TRBV9, with D perhaps given as TRBD1 or TRBD2 (6 bases each). CDR1 SGDLS and CDR2 YYNGEE come from the germline V gene. V gave up 0 bases and J gave up 5 bases, with 15 bases separating them. The CDR3 runs 15 residues. CDR3 sequence (DNA): TGTGCCAGCAGCGTAGCTGGGGGGCACCTGGACGAGCAGTACTTC. This sequence encodes CASSVAGGHLDEQYF.

This clonotype was seen many times. The genes are TRBV10-3 and TRBJ2-7; the D is unclear. CDR3 length: 14 residues. Germline V CDR1 and CDR2: ENHRY, SYGVKD. The V and J ends lost 4 bases and 3 bases respectively, with 13 bases between them. This CDR3 reads CAISGEQRIYEQYF. CDR3 nucleotides: TGTGCCATCAGTGGAGAACAGAGGATCTACGAGCAGTACTTC.

CDR3 sequence reads: CASTGTGGVEQYF. In DNA form, the CDR3 reads TGTGCCAGCACCGGGACAGGGGGTGTCGAGCAGTACTTC. This chain uses TRBV27 with TRBJ2-7; TRBD1 matches 11 bases. The CDR3 is made up of 13 amino acids. Germline V gene data show CDR1 as MNHEY and CDR2 as SMNVEV (reference sequence). The J segment lost 6 bases and the V segment lost 7 bases, leaving 5 bases of the junction unmatched.

This clonotype showed up just a few times. V and J are TRBV12-3 or TRBV12-4 and TRBJ2-3, with 11 bases aligning to TRBD2. V was clipped by 1 base and J by 8 bases; unmatched bases: 11. The CDR3 runs to 17 residues. CDR3 region: CASSLDRSGGAPGTQYF. DNA for the CDR3: TGTGCCAGCAGTTTAGATCGTAGCGGGGGGGCCCCAGGTACGCAGTATTTT.

This clonotype was observed a handful of times. The chain is built from TRBV10-3 and TRBJ1-1, with D uncertain. The CDR3 totals 13 residues. Trimming cost V 0 bases and J 8 bases, with 10 bases left between them. Germline V lookup: CDR1 ENHRY, CDR2 SYGVKD. CDR3 sequence reads: CAISESDLSEAFF. DNA of the CDR3: TGTGCCATCAGTGAGTCGGACCTAAGCGAAGCTTTCTTT.

This clonotype was counted ten times or more. The chain has TRBV24-1 and TRBJ2-3; D may be TRBD2 (6 bases). The CDR3 is made up of 14 amino acids. Trimming pared 1 base from V and 4 bases from J, leaving 8 bases between. Looked up from germline, CDR1 is KGHDR and CDR2 is SFDVKD. The CDR3 nucleotides are TGTGCCACCAGTGATTTTGGGACTCCAGATACGCAGTATTTT. Amino acids: CATSDFGTPDTQYF.

About this clonotype itself: Relative to the germline gene, one junction end is altered; a read error may explain this. CDR3 loop: CASSPYTRELFF. CDR3 nucleotides: TGTGCCAGCAGCCCTTACACCCGGGAGCTGTTTTTT. The chain recombines TRBV7-9 with TRBJ2-2; D is unclear. The CDR3 length is 12 residues. Per germline, CDR1 SEHNR and CDR2 FQNEAQ (reference sequence).

This clonotype showed up just a few times. The chain couples TRBV11-2 to TRBJ2-7; D is perhaps TRBD2 (5 bases). V was shortened by 4 bases and J by 7 bases, with 20 bases between the two germline ends. This CDR3 has 15 residues. CDR1 is SGHAT, CDR2 FQNNGV, per germline. CDR3 protein: CASSSPGSVSWEQYF. CDR3 nucleotide sequence: TGTGCCAGCAGCTCCCCGGGGTCCGTCTCGTGGGAGCAGTACTTC.

This clonotype was seen ten or more times. The chain couples TRBV12-3 or TRBV12-4 to TRBJ1-2; D gene unclear. Trimming cost V 6 bases and J 8 bases, with 19 bases left between them. The CDR3 extends over 14 amino acids. This CDR3 is CASSNTEAPAGYTF. The CDR3 coding sequence is TGTGCCAGCAGCAACACCGAAGCCCCGGCCGGCTACACCTTC.

In its sample, this clonotype was seen many times. The rearrangement joins TRBV7-9 to TRBJ2-5, with D unresolved. Germline CDR1 and CDR2: SEHNR and FQNEAQ (reference sequence). The length of the CDR3 is 14 residues. V gave up 1 base and J gave up 1 base, with 7 bases separating them. The CDR3 DNA reads as TGTGCCAGCAGCTTAGTCAGTCCCCAAGAGACCCAGTACTTC. Protein: CASSLVSPQETQYF. The whole variable domain, remainder taken from reference TRBV7-9 and TRBJ2-5, is DTGVSQNPRHKITKRGQNVTFRCDPISEHNRLYWYRQTLGQGPEFLTYFQNEAQLEKSRLLSDRFSAERPKGSFSTLEIQRTEQGDSAMYLCASSLVSPQETQYFGPGTRLLVL.

This clonotype has a single count. Just one base apart from a much larger clone, this may be a read error. The V and J genes are TRBV7-6 and TRBJ2-3, with TRBD2 matching 8 bases. The CDR3 spans 15 residues. CDR1 SGHVS and CDR2 FNYEAQ come from the germline V gene. CDR3 DNA sequence: TGTGCCAGCAGGTTACTAGCGGACTCATTAGATACGCAGTGTTTT. Encoded protein: CASRLLADSLDTQCF. The variable domain in full, completed from reference TRBV7-6 and TRBJ2-3, reads GAGVSQSPRYKVTKRGQDVALRCDPISGHVSLYWYRQALGQGPEFLTYFNYEAQQDKSGLPNDRFSAERPEGSISTLTIQRTEQRDSAMYRCASRLLADSLDTQCFGPGTRLTVL.

In its sample, this clonotype was seen a few times. The rearrangement uses TRBV10-2 and TRBJ2-3; possible D gene TRBD1, 5 bases. CDR1 WSHSY and CDR2 SAAADI come from the germline V gene. V lost 4 bases to trimming and J lost 3 bases, with 8 bases between them. The CDR3 loop spans 13 amino acids. The CDR3 here is CASSVRGTDTQYF. The CDR3 bases are TGCGCCAGCAGTGTTAGGGGAACAGATACGCAGTATTTT.

The rearrangement joins TRBV9 to TRBJ1-5; D remains ambiguous. The germline V gene has CDR1 SGDLS and CDR2 YYNGEE. V lost 0 bases, J lost 2 bases, and 6 bases lay in between. The CDR3 spans 14 residues. The chain's CDR3 is CASSVGYRNQPQHF. CDR3 bases: TGTGCCAGCAGCGTAGGGTACCGCAATCAGCCCCAGCATTTT.